The present entry profiles one T cell receptor beta chain with its context. The target antigen is unknown. Germline V lookup: CDR1 SGDLS, CDR2 YYNGEE. This CDR3 has 15 residues. V shed 4 bases, J shed 8 bases, and the junction held 13 bases outside the gene matches. The source of the sample is a study of CD8 T cells in ankylosing spondylitis. Whole-study results and caveats: Ankylosing spondylitis blood appeared to be characterized by a TCR beta motif of under 10 highly homologous variants.

TCRdb redid the calling of the 5' RACE reads with MiXCR, one entry per CDR3 protein. Of fewer than 400,000 distinct CDR3 sequences listed, under 8.5% are singletons. The rearrangement links TRBV9 to TRBJ1-2, with 8 bases that match TRBD1. The sequence came from a male donor with ankylosing spondylitis. The sample comprised blood, either unsorted or a sorted T cell fraction (not recorded which). DNA for the CDR3: TGTGCCAGCAGCCCTACCGGTCAGGGGGCGGAAGGCTACACCTTC. Translation: CASSPTGQGAEGYTF. Together with reference TRBV9 and TRBJ1-2, the CDR3 gives the full variable domain: DSGVTQTPKHLITATGQRVTLRCSPRSGDLSVYWYQQSLDQGLQFLIQYYNGEERAKGNILERFSAQQFPDLHSELNLSSLELGDSALYFCASSPTGQGAEGYTFGSGTRLTVV.